This T cell receptor (beta chain) was observed in a study of T cells in localized non-small cell lung cancer (dated by TCRdb to 2020 to 2022). Describing the broader study: The study analyzed T cell repertoires of hundreds of early-stage NSCLC patients, comparing tumors and uninvolved tumor-adjacent lungs. The cohort comprised roughly 230 treatment-naïve NSCLC patients with resected, localized lung tumors. Of the NSCLC patients, fewer than 150 were male and roughly 100 were female, and the mean age was approximately 64 years.

The study at large found these results: Because multi-region tumor sequencing was not done, intratumor heterogeneity could not be ruled out. Of the top 100 tumor clones, a median of roughly 56 were detected in paired uninvolved adjacent lung; about 28 were also among that lung's top 100. Because the study design was exploratory, TCR variables were selected using unadjusted p-values without false-discovery rate correction. Longer overall survival was associated with higher T cell density in blood, whereas shorter survival was associated with higher clonality in adjacent lung. Uninvolved tumor-adjacent lung showed the highest T cell clonality, higher than tumor, which suggests more focused antigenic responses in the adjacent lung.

Its CDR3 holds 18 amino acids, cysteine through phenylalanine. The read is trimmed to its CDR3 DNA, 54 bases read in frame from base 1. In the germline V gene, CDR1 corresponds to LGHNT and CDR2 to FRNRAP. A distance of 19 bases separates the germline ends of V and J, which lose 1 base and 2 bases respectively. Points on this clone: Its recognized antigen is unknown. Base qualities are not provided; no much larger clone lies one nucleotide away.

At diagnosis, peripheral blood, uninvolved tumor-adjacent lung and tumor were collected and stored as a combination of fresh-frozen and FFPE material. For TCR repertoire profiling, blood samples were analyzed in the form of peripheral blood mononuclear cells. TCR beta CDR3 regions were sequenced from DNA using the immunoSEQ Assay. The authors' analysis ran thus. T cell density was computed as TCR beta template counts normalized to usable DNA estimated by amplifying housekeeping genes. Richness was estimated with the preseqR package, extrapolating to 400,000 templates for PBMC samples and 120,000 templates for tissue samples. Clonality was defined as one minus Pielou's evenness. Differential abundance testing on productive amino-acid clonotypes, with a minimum total count of 5 and an alpha of 0.1, was used to identify tissue-enriched TCRs. The Jaccard Index and the Morisita Overlap Index were used to measure repertoire overlap between compartments. GLIPH clustered TCR beta CDR3s with public tetramer-defined viral CDR3s; viral motifs required at least three viral sequences plus V-gene enrichment. Drawn from immuneACCESS, this table holds only the in-frame rearrangements with V and J called that TCRdb kept. Clones are partly lost; checked studies trace under half to an unresolved V gene and leave the rest unexplained. The V and J calls and clone size are taken from that table; D and trimming were inferred from the DNA. Across this sample there are 26,000 or so clones, with roughly 90% seen only once. In total, the top ten clones hold roughly 2.8% of the sample.

The V and J genes are TRBV12-5 and TRBJ2-3; a tentative D call is TRBD2 (6 bases match). The sample here was peripheral blood, taken before any cancer treatment. The sequence was obtained from a woman aged 18-55 years with stage I lung adenocarcinoma. The CDR3 corresponds to CASGLDISFGGFTDTQYF. The nucleotide sequence reads TGTGCTAGTGGTTTGGATATATCATTCGGGGGATTCACAGATACGCAGTATTTT.